These T cell receptor beta chains were read from a single sample in a study of blood T cell repertoires in COVID-19. Sequenced by immunoSEQ multiplex PCR; TCRdb stores in-frame clones only, minus some. The repertoire holds under 300,000 clones, with approximately 88% as singletons. The sequenced sample was peripheral blood. The source of these receptors is a middle-aged woman who had recovered from COVID-19. Both conserved end residues are part of each CDR3. A D gene is named only where the DNA matches it firmly. Rows may omit the clone size; those that give it use once, few, many or a size class.

d_gene,v_gene,j_gene,abundance,CDR3aa,CDR3nt
TRBD1,TRBV27,TRBJ2-7,.,CASSSGDRVFYEQYF,TGTGCCAGCAGTTCGGGGGACAGGGTGTTCTACGAGCAGTACTTC
TRBD2,TRBV5-1,TRBJ2-1,.,CASSSSEGLAGFWSYNEQFF,TGCGCCAGCAGCTCCTCCGAGGGACTAGCGGGATTCTGGTCCTACAATGAGCAGTTCTTC
TRBD1,TRBV19,TRBJ2-6,.,CASETGTGANVLTF,TGTGCCAGTGAGACAGGGACTGGGGCCAACGTCCTGACTTTC
.,TRBV11-2,TRBJ2-1,.,CASSFTGNNEQFF,TGTGCCAGCAGCTTTACGGGTAACAATGAGCAGTTCTTC
.,TRBV5-1,TRBJ1-1,.,CASSPAAVMNTEAFF,TGCGCCAGCAGCCCCGCGGCGGTTATGAACACTGAAGCTTTCTTT
TRBD1,TRBV3-1/TRBV3-2,TRBJ2-7,few,CASSPRESPGQGSYEQYF,TGTGCCAGCAGCCCACGAGAGAGTCCGGGACAGGGCAGCTACGAGCAGTACTTC
.,TRBV5-1,TRBJ2-4,.,CASSSLDSSDIQYF,TGCGCCAGCAGCTCTTTAGACAGTTCGGACATTCAGTACTTC
TRBD1,TRBV5-1,TRBJ1-4,.,CASSPRDSGGEKLFF,TGCGCCAGCAGCCCAAGGGACAGCGGGGGTGAAAAACTGTTTTTT
TRBD1,TRBV7-9,TRBJ1-4,.,CASSRGGMGEKLFF,TGTGCCAGCAGCCGAGGGGGCATGGGAGAAAAACTGTTTTTT
TRBD1,TRBV19,TRBJ1-2,.,CASSTGTGDRNYGYTF,TGTGCCAGTAGTACGGGGACAGGGGATAGGAACTATGGCTACACCTTC
TRBD2,TRBV6-2/TRBV6-3,TRBJ2-7,.,CASSKAGPTYEQYF,TGTGCCAGCAGTAAAGCGGGGCCCACCTACGAGCAGTACTTC
.,TRBV11-3,TRBJ1-4,.,CASSLVGPGGEKLFF,TGTGCCAGCAGCTTAGTGGGCCCTGGAGGAGAAAAACTGTTTTTT
TRBD2,TRBV15,TRBJ2-7,.,CATSKGLVGYEQYF,TGTGCCACCAGCAAGGGACTAGTGGGGTACGAGCAGTACTTC
.,TRBV11-3,TRBJ2-7,.,CASSRRDGTYEQYF,TGTGCCAGCAGCCGGAGGGACGGTACCTACGAGCAGTACTTC
TRBD2,TRBV7-7,TRBJ2-3,.,CASSPAGTSGTDTQYF,TGTGCTAGCAGCCCGGCCGGGACTAGCGGCACAGATACGCAGTATTTT
TRBD1,TRBV6-2/TRBV6-3,TRBJ1-1,once,CASSLTGQATEAFF,TGTGCCAGCAGTCTCACTGGACAGGCGACTGAAGCTTTCTTT
TRBD1,TRBV19,TRBJ2-7,.,CASSAMTGVNYEQYF,TGTGCCAGTAGTGCCATGACAGGGGTCAACTACGAGCAGTACTTC
.,TRBV10-3,TRBJ2-3,once,CAISESLGGDTQYF,TGTGCCATCAGTGAGTCCCTCGGAGGCGATACGCAGTATTTT
TRBD1,TRBV7-2,TRBJ1-2,once,CASSPWRPGQGYYGYTF,TGTGCCAGCAGCCCGTGGAGACCGGGACAGGGTTACTATGGCTACACCTTC
TRBD1,TRBV3-1/TRBV3-2,TRBJ2-7,.,CASSRTPGTGGNEQYF,TGTGCCAGCAGCCGAACCCCCGGGACAGGCGGCAACGAGCAGTACTTC
.,TRBV4-2,TRBJ1-1,once,CASSQDRTVEAFF,TGTGCCAGCAGCCAAGATCGAACAGTTGAAGCTTTCTTT
TRBD1,TRBV28,TRBJ1-5,.,CASSLGQGAGQPQHF,TGTGCCAGCAGTTTAGGACAGGGGGCAGGTCAGCCCCAGCATTTT
TRBD1,TRBV7-8,TRBJ1-5,.,CASSLGNRGLNQPQHF,TGTGCCAGCAGCTTAGGGAACAGGGGGCTCAATCAGCCCCAGCATTTT
.,TRBV7-9,TRBJ2-2,.,CASSRRHVLNTGELFF,TGTGCCAGCAGCAGAAGACATGTCTTAAACACCGGGGAGCTGTTTTTT
TRBD2,TRBV12-5,TRBJ2-1,.,CASGTSGTYEQFF,TGTGCTAGTGGGACTAGCGGGACCTATGAGCAGTTCTTC
.,TRBV4-1,TRBJ1-1,.,CASSQAPPGGMGTEAFF,TGCGCCAGCAGCCAAGCCCCCCCAGGAGGGATGGGCACTGAAGCTTTCTTT
.,TRBV7-8,TRBJ2-2,.,CASSLNSGLHTGELFF,TGTGCCAGCAGCTTAAATAGCGGACTGCACACCGGGGAGCTGTTTTTT
TRBD1,TRBV27,TRBJ1-5,.,CASWRQGINQPQHF,TGTGCCAGCTGGAGACAGGGTATCAATCAGCCCCAGCATTTT
.,TRBV6-2/TRBV6-3,TRBJ1-2,.,CASSSIGGQDGGYTF,TGTGCCAGCAGTTCTATCGGGGGGCAGGATGGTGGCTACACCTTC
TRBD2,TRBV10-3,TRBJ2-7,.,CAISEGLAAEQYF,TGTGCCATCAGTGAGGGACTAGCCGCCGAGCAGTACTTC
.,TRBV6-1,TRBJ2-7,.,CASSEAPGSSYEQYF,TGTGCCAGCAGTGAAGCCCCGGGTAGCTCCTACGAGCAGTACTTC
.,TRBV5-6,TRBJ2-3,.,CASSLGGPGGTDTQYF,TGTGCCAGCAGCTTGGGGGGCCCTGGGGGCACAGATACGCAGTATTTT
TRBD1,TRBV24-1,TRBJ1-4,.,CATSEGQGAEKLFF,TGTGCCACCAGTGAGGGACAGGGGGCTGAAAAACTGTTTTTT
TRBD2,TRBV7-7,TRBJ2-1,.,CASSPSGGENEQFF,TGTGCTAGCAGCCCCAGCGGGGGGGAGAATGAGCAGTTCTTC
.,TRBV18,TRBJ1-2,.,CASSPLTNYGYTF,TGTGCCAGCTCACCCTTAACTAACTATGGCTACACCTTC
.,TRBV15,TRBJ2-3,.,CATSREYGAVNTDTQYF,TGTGCCACCAGCAGAGAGTATGGAGCGGTGAACACAGATACGCAGTATTTT
.,TRBV5-1,TRBJ2-6,.,CASSLGQAGANVLTF,TGCGCCAGCAGCTTGGGACAGGCTGGGGCCAACGTCCTGACTTTC
TRBD1,TRBV12-3/TRBV12-4,TRBJ1-2,.,CASSTGARGYTF,TGTGCCAGCAGTACAGGGGCGCGTGGCTACACCTTC
TRBD1,TRBV2,TRBJ1-4,.,CASTLRGRDSEKLFF,TGTGCCAGCACCCTCAGGGGGCGGGATAGCGAAAAACTGTTTTTT
TRBD1,TRBV6-5,TRBJ2-7,.,CASSSGTGVHEQYF,TGTGCCAGCAGTTCGGGGACAGGGGTCCACGAGCAGTACTTC
TRBD1,TRBV2,TRBJ1-3,.,CASREDRGPSGNTIYF,TGTGCCAGCAGGGAGGACAGGGGGCCCTCTGGAAACACCATATATTTT
TRBD2,TRBV7-3,TRBJ2-3,.,CASSLVAGGADTQYF,TGTGCCAGCAGCTTAGTAGCGGGAGGGGCAGATACGCAGTATTTT
TRBD1,TRBV10-3,TRBJ1-5,.,CAITDRANQPQHF,TGTGCCATCACCGACAGGGCAAATCAGCCCCAGCATTTT
.,TRBV6-1,TRBJ1-1,.,CASSEDFQAGTEAFF,TGTGCCAGCAGTGAAGATTTCCAGGCTGGCACTGAAGCTTTCTTT
.,TRBV28,TRBJ1-2,.,CASSFAGIGSGYTF,TGTGCCAGCAGTTTCGCAGGGATAGGCTCTGGCTACACCTTC
TRBD1,TRBV6-5,TRBJ1-3,.,CASSRQGKGGNTIYF,TGTGCCAGCAGTAGACAGGGGAAAGGGGGAAACACCATATATTTT
.,TRBV30,TRBJ2-1,.,CAWYIAPSYNEQFF,TGTGCCTGGTATATAGCGCCATCTTACAATGAGCAGTTCTTC
.,TRBV24-1,TRBJ2-5,.,CATSDFTVETQYF,TGTGCCACCAGTGATTTTACAGTAGAGACCCAGTACTTC
.,TRBV21-1,TRBJ2-7,.,CVSNGLAGGCEQYF,TGTGTCAGCAACGGACTAGCGGGAGGGTGCGAGCAGTACTTC
.,TRBV19,TRBJ2-1,few,CASRMNSGAGVIGEQFF,TGTGCCAGTCGGATGAACTCAGGGGCCGGAGTTATAGGTGAGCAGTTCTTC
.,TRBV19,TRBJ1-2,.,CASSIPVAGYTF,TGTGCCAGTAGTATACCAGTCGCTGGCTACACCTTC
TRBD1,TRBV7-7,TRBJ2-1,.,CASSPGTGGLSDEQFF,TGTGCTAGCAGCCCAGGGACAGGGGGCCTTAGCGATGAGCAGTTCTTC
.,TRBV5-1,TRBJ2-3,once,CASSLGPRDTQYF,TGCGCCAGCAGCTTGGGCCCGCGAGATACGCAGTATTTT
TRBD2,TRBV20-1,TRBJ2-7,many,CSASEASGSRAYYEQYF,TGCAGTGCTAGTGAGGCTAGCGGGAGTAGGGCTTACTACGAGCAGTACTTC
.,TRBV28,TRBJ1-5,.,CASSTDRYNQPQHF,TGTGCCAGCAGTACCGACAGGTACAATCAGCCCCAGCATTTT
TRBD2,TRBV14,TRBJ2-7,.,CASSRLAAGAEQYF,TGTGCCAGCAGCCGGCTCGCGGCGGGAGCCGAGCAGTACTTC